These 3 T cell receptor beta chains share one sample of origin, sequenced in a study of cytomegalovirus exposure and HLA in healthy donors. It was with 60 Vbeta and 13 Jbeta primers that the PCR ran. The table came from immunoSEQ multiplex PCR; TCRdb's copy has only in-frame clones and leaves some out. This sample has about 200,000 clones, with around 85% found just once. Specimen: PBMCs. Source of these receptors: a man aged 50-60 years in good health and CMV-seronegative.

The chain has TRBV29-1 and TRBJ2-5; perhaps TRBD2 as D (6 bases). The CDR3 spans 17 residues. Germline lookup yields CDR1 SQVTM and CDR2 ANQGSEA. V lost 4 bases, J lost 4 bases, and 25 bases lay in between. The DNA of the CDR3 is TGCAGCGTTGGCCTTAAAGAACGGGAGATCTGGAGAGAGACCCAGTACTTC. Protein sequence: CSVGLKEREIWRETQYF.

V is TRBV9 and J is TRBJ2-2, with D unresolved. V dropped 0 bases and J dropped 1 base, with 7 bases sitting between them. CDR1 is SGDLS, CDR2 YYNGEE, per germline. The CDR3 has 15 amino acids. CDR3 sequence (DNA): TGTGCCAGCAGCGTAGACGGTATGAACACCGGGGAGCTGTTTTTT. This sequence encodes CASSVDGMNTGELFF.

This clone has only one observation. The chain links TRBV28 to TRBJ1-1, with TRBD1 matching 8 bases. The CDR3 length is 15 residues. CDR1 and CDR2 from the germline V gene are MDHEN and SYDVKM. The V and J ends lost 4 bases and 4 bases, in that order; junction bases with no gene match: 8. The CDR3 loop reads CASSSQGAGSTEAFF. In nucleotides, the CDR3 is TGTGCCAGCAGTTCCCAGGGGGCGGGTAGCACTGAAGCTTTCTTT.